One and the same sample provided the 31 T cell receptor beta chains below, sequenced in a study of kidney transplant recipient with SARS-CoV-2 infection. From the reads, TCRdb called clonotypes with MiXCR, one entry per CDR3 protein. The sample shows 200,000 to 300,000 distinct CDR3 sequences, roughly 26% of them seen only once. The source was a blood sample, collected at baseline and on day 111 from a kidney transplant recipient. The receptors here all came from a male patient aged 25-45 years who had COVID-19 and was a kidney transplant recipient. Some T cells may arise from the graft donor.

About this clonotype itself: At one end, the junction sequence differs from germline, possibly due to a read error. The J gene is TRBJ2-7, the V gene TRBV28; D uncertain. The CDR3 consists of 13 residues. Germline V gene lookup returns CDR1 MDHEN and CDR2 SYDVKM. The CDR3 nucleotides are TGTGCCAGCAGTTTGATAGGGTCCTACAAGCAGTACTTC. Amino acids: CASSLIGSYKQYF.

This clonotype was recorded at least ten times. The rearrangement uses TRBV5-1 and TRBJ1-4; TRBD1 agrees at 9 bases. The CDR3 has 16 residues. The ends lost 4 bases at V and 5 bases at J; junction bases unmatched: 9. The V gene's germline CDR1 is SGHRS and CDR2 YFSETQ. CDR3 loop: CASSPTSGTGNEKLFF. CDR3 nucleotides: TGCGCCAGCAGCCCTACCTCCGGGACAGGGAATGAAAAACTGTTTTTT.

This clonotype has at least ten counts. For the CDR3, the DNA is TGTGCCACCAGTGACACCCCTGGACAGAAATCTGGAAACACCATATATTTT. Its protein is CATSDTPGQKSGNTIYF. This rearrangement joins TRBV24-1 to TRBJ1-3, with D perhaps matching TRBD1 (6 bases). This CDR3 is 17 amino acids long. Deletions cut 4 bases from V and 1 base from J, with 16 bases between. Germline CDR1 KGHDR, CDR2 SFDVKD.

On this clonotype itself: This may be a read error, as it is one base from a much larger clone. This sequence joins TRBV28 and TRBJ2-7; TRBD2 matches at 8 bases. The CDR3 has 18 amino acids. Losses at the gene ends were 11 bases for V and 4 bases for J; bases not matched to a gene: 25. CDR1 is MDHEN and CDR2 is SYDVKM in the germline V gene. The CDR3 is CAGNTRGAELAVGYEQYF. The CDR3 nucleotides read TGTGCCGGCAATACCCGGGGGGCAGAACTAGCGGTAGGGTACGAGCAGTACTTC.

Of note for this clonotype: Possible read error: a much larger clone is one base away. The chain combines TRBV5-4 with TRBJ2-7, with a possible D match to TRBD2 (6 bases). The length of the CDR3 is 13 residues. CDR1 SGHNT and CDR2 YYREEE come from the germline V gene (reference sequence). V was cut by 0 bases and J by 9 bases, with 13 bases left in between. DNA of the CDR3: TGTGCCAGCAGCTTGGGGATGGAGGGCGGGCAGTACTTC. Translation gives CASSLGMEGGQYF.

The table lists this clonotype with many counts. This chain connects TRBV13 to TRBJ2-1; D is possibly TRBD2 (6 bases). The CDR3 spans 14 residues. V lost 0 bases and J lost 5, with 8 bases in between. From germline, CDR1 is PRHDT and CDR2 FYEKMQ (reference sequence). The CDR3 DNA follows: TGTGCCAGCAGCTTAGGCGGGGGTAACAATGAGCAGTTCTTC. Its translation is CASSLGGGNNEQFF.

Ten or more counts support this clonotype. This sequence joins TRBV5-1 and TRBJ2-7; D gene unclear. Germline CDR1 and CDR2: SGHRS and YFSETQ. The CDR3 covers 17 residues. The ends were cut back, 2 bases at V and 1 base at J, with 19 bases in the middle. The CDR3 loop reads CASSFNPERQPSYEQYF. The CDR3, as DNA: TGCGCCAGCAGCTTCAACCCTGAGAGGCAGCCTTCCTACGAGCAGTACTTC.

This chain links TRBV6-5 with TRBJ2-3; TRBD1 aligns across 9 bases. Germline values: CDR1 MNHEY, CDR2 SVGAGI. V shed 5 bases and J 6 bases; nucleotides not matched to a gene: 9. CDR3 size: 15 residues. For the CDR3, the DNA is TGTGCCAGCAGTACGACAGGGGGGACATTTGATACGCAGTATTTT. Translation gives CASSTTGGTFDTQYF.

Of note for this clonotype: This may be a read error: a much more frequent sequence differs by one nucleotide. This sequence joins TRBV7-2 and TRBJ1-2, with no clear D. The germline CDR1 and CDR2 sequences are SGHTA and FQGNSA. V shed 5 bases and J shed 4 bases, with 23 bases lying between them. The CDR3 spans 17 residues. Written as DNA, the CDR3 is TGTGCCAGCAGCATTTTGTTCAGAGACGAAAAGACCTATGGCTACACCTTC. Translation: CASSILFRDEKTYGYTF. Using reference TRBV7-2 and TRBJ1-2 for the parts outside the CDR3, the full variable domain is GAGVSQSPSNKVTEKGKDVELRCDPISGHTALYWYRQSLGQGLEFLIYFQGNSAPDKSGLPSDRFSAERTGGSVSTLTIQRTQQEDSAVYLCASSILFRDEKTYGYTFGSGTRLTVV.

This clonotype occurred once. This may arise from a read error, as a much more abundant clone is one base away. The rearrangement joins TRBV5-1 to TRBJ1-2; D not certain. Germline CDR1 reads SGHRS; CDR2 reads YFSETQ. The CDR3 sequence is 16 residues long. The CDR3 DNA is TGCGTCAGCGAGAGAAAATCGGTTCGAAAGACCTATGGCTACACCTTC. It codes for CVSERKSVRKTYGYTF.

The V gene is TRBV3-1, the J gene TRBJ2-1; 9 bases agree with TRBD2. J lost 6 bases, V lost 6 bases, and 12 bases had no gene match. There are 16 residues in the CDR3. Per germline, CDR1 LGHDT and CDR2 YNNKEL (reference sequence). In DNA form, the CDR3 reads TGTGCCAGCAGACAGTCCGAGACTAGCGGTGCCAATGAGCAGTTCTTC. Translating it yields CASRQSETSGANEQFF.

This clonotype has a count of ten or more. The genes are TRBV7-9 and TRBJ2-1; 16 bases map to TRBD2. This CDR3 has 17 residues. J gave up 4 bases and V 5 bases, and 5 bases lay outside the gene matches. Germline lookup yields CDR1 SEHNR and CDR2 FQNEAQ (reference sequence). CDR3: CASSEGLAGGGYNEQFF. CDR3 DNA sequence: TGTGCCAGCAGCGAGGGACTAGCGGGAGGGGGGTACAATGAGCAGTTCTTC. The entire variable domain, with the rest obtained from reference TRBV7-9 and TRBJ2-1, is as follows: DTGVSQNPRHKITKRGQNVTFRCDPISEHNRLYWYRQTLGQGPEFLTYFQNEAQLEKSRLLSDRFSAERPKGSFSTLEIQRTEQGDSAMYLCASSEGLAGGGYNEQFFGPGTRLTVL.

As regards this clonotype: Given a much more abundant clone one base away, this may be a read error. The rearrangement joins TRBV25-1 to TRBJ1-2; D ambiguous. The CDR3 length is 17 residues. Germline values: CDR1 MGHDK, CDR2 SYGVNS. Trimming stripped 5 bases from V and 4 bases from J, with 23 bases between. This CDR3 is CASSFRSELGKTYGYTF. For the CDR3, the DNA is TGTGCCAGCAGTTTTCGATCAGAACTGGGAAAGACCTATGGCTACACCTTC.

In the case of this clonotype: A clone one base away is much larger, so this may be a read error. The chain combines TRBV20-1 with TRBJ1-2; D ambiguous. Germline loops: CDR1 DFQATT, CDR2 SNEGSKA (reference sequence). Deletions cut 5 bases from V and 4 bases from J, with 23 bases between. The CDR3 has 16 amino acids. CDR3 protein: CSAFAKLFRKTYGYTF. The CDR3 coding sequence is TGCAGTGCTTTTGCAAAGCTGTTTCGAAAGACCTATGGCTACACCTTC.

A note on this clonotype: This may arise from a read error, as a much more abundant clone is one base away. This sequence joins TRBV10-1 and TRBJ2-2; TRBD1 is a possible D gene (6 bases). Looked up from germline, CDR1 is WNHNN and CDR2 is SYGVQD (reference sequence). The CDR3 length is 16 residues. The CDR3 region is CASSPNPGHSTGELLF. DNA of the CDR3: TGCGCCAGCAGTCCAAACCCGGGACACTCCACCGGGGAGCTGCTTTTT.

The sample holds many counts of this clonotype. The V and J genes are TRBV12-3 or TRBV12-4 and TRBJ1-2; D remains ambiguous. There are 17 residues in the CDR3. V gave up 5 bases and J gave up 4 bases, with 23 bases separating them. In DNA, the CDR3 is TGTGCCAGCAGTGGGATCCGCACAGCAGGAAAGACCTATGGCTACACCTTC. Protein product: CASSGIRTAGKTYGYTF.

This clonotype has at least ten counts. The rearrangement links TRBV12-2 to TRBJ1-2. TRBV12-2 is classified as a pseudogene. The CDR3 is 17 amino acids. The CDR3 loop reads CASRLGLTPRKTYGYTF. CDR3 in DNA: TGTGCAAGTCGCTTGGGTCTGACTCCACGAAAGACCTATGGCTACACCTTC.

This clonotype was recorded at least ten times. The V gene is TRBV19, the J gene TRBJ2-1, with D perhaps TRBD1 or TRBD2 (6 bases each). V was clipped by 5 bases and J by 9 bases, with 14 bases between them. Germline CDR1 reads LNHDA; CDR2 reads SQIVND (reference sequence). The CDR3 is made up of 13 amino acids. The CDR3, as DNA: TGTGCCAGTAGTCCTTATAAGGGGGGTGAGCAGTTCTTC. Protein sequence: CASSPYKGGEQFF.

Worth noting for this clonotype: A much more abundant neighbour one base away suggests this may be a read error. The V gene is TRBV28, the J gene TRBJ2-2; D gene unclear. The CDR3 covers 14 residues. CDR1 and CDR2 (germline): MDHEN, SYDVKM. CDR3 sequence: CVSSLSVNTGELFF. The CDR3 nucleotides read TGTGTCAGCAGTTTATCGGTTAACACCGGGGAGCTGTTTTTT.

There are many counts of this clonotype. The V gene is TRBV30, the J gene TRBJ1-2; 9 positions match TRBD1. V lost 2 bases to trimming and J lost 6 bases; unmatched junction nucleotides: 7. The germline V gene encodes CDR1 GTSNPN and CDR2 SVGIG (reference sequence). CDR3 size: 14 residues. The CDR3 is CAWSTRTGADGYTF. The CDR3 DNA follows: TGTGCCTGGAGTACCCGGACAGGGGCCGATGGCTACACCTTC.

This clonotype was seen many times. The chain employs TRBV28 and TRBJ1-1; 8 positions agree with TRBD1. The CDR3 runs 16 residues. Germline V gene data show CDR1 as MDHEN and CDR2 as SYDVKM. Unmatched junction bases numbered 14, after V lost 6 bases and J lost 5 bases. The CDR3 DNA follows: TGTGCCAGCAGGGGGACAGGAGGATTCGTAGGGACTGAAGCTTTCTTT. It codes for CASRGTGGFVGTEAFF.

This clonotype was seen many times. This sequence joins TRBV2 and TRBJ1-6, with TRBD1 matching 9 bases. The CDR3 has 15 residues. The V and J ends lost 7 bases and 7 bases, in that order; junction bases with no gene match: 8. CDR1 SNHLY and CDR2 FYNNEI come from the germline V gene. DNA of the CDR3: TGTGCCAGCAACCCGACAGGGGGGGACAATTCACCCCTCCACTTT. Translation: CASNPTGGDNSPLHF.

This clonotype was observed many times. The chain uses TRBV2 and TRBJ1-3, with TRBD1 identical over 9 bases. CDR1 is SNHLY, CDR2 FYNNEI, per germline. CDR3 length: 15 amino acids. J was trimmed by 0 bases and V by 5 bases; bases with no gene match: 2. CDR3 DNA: TGTGCCAGCAGTCTGGACAGGGGCTCTGGAAACACCATATATTTT. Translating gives CASSLDRGSGNTIYF.

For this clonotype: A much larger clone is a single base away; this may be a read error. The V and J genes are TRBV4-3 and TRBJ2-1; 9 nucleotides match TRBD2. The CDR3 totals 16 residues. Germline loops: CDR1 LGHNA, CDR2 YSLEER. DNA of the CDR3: TGCGCCAGCGGCCAAGATTCTAGCGGGGCCTACAATGAGCAGTTCTTC. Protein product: CASGQDSSGAYNEQFF.

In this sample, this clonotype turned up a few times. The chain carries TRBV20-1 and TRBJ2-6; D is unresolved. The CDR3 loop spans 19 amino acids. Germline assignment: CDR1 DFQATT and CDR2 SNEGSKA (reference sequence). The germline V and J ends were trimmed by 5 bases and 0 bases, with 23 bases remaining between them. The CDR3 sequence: CSAPRGGGQAVSGANVLTF. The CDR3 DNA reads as TGCAGTGCTCCTAGAGGTGGTGGGCAGGCCGTCTCTGGGGCCAACGTCCTGACTTTC.

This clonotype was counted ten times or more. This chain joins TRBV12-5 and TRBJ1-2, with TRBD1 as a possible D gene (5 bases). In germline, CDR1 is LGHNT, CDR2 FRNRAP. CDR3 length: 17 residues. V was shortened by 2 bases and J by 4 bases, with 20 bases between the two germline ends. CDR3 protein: CASGLSCLQGKTYGYTF. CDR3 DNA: TGTGCTAGTGGTTTGTCGTGTTTGCAGGGAAAGACCTATGGCTACACCTTC.

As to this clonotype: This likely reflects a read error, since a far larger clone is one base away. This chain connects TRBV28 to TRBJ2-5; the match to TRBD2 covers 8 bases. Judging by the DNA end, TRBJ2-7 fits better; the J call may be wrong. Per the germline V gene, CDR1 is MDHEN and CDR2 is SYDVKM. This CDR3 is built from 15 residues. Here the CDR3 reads CASNLWNSGTYEQYF. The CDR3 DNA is TGTGCCAGCAATTTATGGAATAGCGGGACCTACGAGCAGTACTTC.

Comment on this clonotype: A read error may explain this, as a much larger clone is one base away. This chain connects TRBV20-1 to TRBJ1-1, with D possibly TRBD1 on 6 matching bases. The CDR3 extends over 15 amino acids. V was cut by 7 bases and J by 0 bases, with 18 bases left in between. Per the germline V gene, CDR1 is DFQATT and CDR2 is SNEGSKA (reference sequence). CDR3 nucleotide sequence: TGCAGTGTCCGGACCCGACAGGCCATGAACACTGAAGCTTTCTTT. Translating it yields CSVRTRQAMNTEAFF.

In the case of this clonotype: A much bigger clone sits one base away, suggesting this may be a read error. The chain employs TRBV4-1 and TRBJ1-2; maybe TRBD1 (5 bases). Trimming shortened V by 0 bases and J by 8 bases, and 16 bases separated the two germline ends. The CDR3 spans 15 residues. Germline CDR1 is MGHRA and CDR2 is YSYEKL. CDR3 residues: CASSQEGGYHFGYTF. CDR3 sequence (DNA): TGCGCCAGCAGCCAAGAGGGGGGGTATCACTTCGGCTACACCTTC.

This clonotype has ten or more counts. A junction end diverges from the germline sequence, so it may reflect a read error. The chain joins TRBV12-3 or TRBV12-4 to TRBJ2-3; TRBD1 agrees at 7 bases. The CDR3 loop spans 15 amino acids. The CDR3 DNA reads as TGTGCCAGCAGCTTAGGGGGCCTAAGCACAGATACGCAGTATTTT. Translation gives CASSLGGLSTDTQYF.

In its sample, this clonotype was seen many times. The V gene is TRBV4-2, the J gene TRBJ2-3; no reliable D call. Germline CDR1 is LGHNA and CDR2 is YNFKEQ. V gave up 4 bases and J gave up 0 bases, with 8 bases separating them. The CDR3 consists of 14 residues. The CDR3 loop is CASSREPSTDTQYF. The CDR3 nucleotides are TGTGCCAGCAGCCGAGAGCCTAGCACAGATACGCAGTATTTT.